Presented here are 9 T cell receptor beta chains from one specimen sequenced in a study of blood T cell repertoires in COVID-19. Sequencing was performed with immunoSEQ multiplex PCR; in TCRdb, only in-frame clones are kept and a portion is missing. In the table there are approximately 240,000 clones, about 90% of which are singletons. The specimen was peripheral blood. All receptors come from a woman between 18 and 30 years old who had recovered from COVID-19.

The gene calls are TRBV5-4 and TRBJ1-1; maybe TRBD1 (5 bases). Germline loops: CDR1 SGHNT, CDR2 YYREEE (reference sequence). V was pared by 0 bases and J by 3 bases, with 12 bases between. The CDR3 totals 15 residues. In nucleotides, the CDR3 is TGTGCCAGCAGCTTGGTCGGGGGTTGGGACACTGAAGCTTTCTTT. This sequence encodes CASSLVGGWDTEAFF.

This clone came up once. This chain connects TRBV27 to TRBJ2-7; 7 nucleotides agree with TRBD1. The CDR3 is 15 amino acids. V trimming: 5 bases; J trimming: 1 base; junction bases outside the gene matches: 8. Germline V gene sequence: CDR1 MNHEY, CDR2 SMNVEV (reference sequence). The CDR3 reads CASSTRDSPSYEQYF. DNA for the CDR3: TGTGCCAGCAGTACCCGGGACAGCCCTTCCTACGAGCAGTACTTC.

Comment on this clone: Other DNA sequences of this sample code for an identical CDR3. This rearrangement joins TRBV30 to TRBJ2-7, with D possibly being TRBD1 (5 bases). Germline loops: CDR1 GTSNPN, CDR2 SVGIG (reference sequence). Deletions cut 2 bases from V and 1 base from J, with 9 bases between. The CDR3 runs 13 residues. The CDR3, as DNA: TGTGCCTGGAGTACAGGTGATTCCTACGAGCAGTACTTC. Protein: CAWSTGDSYEQYF.

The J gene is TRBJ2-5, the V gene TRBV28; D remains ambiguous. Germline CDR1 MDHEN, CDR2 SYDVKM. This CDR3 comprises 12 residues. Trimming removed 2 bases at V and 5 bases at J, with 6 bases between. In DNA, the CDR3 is TGTGCCAGCAGTTTAGCGTGGGAGACCCAGTACTTC. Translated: CASSLAWETQYF. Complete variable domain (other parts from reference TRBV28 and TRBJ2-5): DVKVTQSSRYLVKRTGEKVFLECVQDMDHENMFWYRQDPGLGLRLIYFSYDVKMKEKGDIPEGYSVSREKKERFSLILESASTNQTSMYLCASSLAWETQYFGPGTRLLVL.

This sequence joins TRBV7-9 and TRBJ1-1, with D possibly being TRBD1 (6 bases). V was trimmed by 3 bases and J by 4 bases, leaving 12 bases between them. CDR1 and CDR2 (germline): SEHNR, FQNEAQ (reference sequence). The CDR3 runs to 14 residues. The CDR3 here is CASSFREGGTEAFF. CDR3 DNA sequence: TGTGCCAGCAGCTTCAGGGAAGGGGGCACTGAAGCTTTCTTT. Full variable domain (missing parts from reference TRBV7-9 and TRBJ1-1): DTGVSQNPRHKITKRGQNVTFRCDPISEHNRLYWYRQTLGQGPEFLTYFQNEAQLEKSRLLSDRFSAERPKGSFSTLEIQRTEQGDSAMYLCASSFREGGTEAFFGQGTRLTVV.

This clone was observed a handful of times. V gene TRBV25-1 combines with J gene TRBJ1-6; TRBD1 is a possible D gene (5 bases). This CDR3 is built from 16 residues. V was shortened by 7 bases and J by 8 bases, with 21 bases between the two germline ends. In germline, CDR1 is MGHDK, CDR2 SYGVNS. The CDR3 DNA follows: TGTGCCAGCAACGATCAGGGTCGTGTAATGGATTCACCCCTCCACTTT. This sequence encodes CASNDQGRVMDSPLHF.

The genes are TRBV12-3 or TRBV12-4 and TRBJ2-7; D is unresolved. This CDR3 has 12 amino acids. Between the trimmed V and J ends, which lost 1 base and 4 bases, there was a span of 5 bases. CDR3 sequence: CASSLGSYEQYF. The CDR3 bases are TGTGCCAGCAGTTTAGGTTCGTACGAGCAGTACTTC.

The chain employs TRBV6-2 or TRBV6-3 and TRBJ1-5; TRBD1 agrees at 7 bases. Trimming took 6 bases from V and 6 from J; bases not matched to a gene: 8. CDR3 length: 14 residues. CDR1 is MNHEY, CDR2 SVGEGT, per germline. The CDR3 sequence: CASSTQGIGQPQHF. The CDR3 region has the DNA TGTGCCAGCAGCACACAGGGGATCGGTCAGCCCCAGCATTTT.

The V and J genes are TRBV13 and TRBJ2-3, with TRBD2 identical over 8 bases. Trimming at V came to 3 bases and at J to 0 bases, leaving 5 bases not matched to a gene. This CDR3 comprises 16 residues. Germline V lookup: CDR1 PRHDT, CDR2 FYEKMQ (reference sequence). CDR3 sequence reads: CASSFPSGPSTDTQYF. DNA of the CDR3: TGTGCCAGCAGCTTTCCTAGCGGGCCCAGCACAGATACGCAGTATTTT. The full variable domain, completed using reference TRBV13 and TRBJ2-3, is AAGVIQSPRHLIKEKRETATLKCYPIPRHDTVYWYQQGPGQDPQFLISFYEKMQSDKGSIPDRFSAQQFSDYHSELNMSSLELGDSALYFCASSFPSGPSTDTQYFGPGTRLTVL.